The source of this T cell receptor (beta chain) is a study of T cells in Graves' hyperthyroidism and ophthalmopathy. Study-wide context: Before any treatment, at initial diagnosis, peripheral blood was collected. Study-wide findings and caveats: Ophthalmopathy and stable hyperthyroidism were told apart by a 13 V-J model.

This clonotype has at least ten counts. The target antigen is unknown. The TCR beta CDR3 regions underwent amplification using RNA transcripts as the source. HTBI primers were used for first-round RT-PCR of the TCR CDR3. One entry per CDR3 protein results from TCRdb running MiXCR on the multiplex PCR reads. The sample gives approximately 360,000 distinct CDR3 sequences, 15% to 19% of which show up once; approximately 30% is in the top ten. The length of the CDR3 is 14 residues. Trimming cost V 2 bases and J 2 bases, with 10 bases left between them. Germline lookup yields CDR1 MDHEN and CDR2 SYDVKM. The chain recombines TRBV28 with TRBJ2-7; D unclear. The sample consisted of blood. The sequence came from a woman between 18 and 29 years old with Graves' hyperthyroidism that later progressed to Graves' ophthalmopathy. CDR3 region: CASSLTADTYEQYF. CDR3 DNA: TGTGCCAGCAGTTTAACGGCAGATACCTACGAGCAGTACTTC. The variable domain in full, with the rest retrieved from reference TRBV28 and TRBJ2-7, is DVKVTQSSRYLVKRTGEKVFLECVQDMDHENMFWYRQDPGLGLRLIYFSYDVKMKEKGDIPEGYSVSREKKERFSLILESASTNQTSMYLCASSLTADTYEQYFGPGTRLTVT.